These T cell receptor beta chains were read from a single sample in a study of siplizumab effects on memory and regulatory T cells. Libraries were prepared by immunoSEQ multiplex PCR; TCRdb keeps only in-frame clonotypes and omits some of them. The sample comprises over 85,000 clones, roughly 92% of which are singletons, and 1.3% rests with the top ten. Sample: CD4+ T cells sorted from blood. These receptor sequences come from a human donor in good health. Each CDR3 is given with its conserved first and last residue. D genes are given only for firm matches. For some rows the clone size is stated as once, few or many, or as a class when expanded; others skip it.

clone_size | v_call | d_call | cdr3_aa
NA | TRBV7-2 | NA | CASSLGGSVQTDTQYF
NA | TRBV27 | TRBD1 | CASSSGTGHYGYTF
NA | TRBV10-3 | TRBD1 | CAIRGQNGFANTEAFF
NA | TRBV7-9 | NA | CASSLIGRPIANTGELFF
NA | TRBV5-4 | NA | CASSLMGGVSSEAFF
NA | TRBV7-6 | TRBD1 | CASSLAGQYDSPLHF
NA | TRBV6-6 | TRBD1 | CASKTRTGSYYGYTF
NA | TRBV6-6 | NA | CASGRGRGDNEKLFF
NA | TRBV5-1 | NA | CASSYTGLSYEQYF
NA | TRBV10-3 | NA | CAISELGIADTQYF
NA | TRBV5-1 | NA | CASSLALAGGPGELFF
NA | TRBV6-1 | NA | CASSVTLNTEAFF
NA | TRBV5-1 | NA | CASSPGGRLNTEAFF
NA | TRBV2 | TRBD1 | CANRGRVSTDTQYF
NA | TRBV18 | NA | CASSWDGNEKLFF
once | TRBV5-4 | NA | CASSLRAQSVGTDTQYF
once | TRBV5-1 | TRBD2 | CASSSDGLANEQFF
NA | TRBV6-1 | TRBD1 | CASSAQGISYEQYF
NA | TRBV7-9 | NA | CASTSRIIAYNEQFF
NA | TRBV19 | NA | CASRRTLPGSTGELFF
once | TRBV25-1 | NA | CASSAGDQFYNEQFF
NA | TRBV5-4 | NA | CASSPRSGDEQFF
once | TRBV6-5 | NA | CASRRGKQETQYF
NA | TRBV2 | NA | CASSPYFTPRGANVLTF
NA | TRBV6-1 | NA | CASSEDRLSYNEQFF
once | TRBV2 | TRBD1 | CASSLDRGANEKLFF
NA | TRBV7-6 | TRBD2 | CASSHRLASYNEQFF
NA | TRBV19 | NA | CASSLNIRPAYGYTF
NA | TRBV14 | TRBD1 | CASSFGTATGELFF
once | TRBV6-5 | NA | CASSSESPRETQYF
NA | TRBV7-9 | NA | CASSSLANHQETQYF
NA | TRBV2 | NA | CASRQNTGELFF
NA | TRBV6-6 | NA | CASSYSGQGLKDEQFF
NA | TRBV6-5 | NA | CASSWDTGNTIYF
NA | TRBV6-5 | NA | CASSYSTPSGNTIYF
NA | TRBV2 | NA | CASIDGEIYGYTF
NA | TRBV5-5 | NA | CASSLLGETEAFF
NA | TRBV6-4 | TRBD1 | CASSHTGVEGYTF
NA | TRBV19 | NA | CASSIDGTGANVLTF
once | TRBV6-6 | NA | CASSLTYPKIEAFF
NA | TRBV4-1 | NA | CASSQTLEGRQPQHF
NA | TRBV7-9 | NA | CASISGTAYNEQFF
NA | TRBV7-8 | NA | CASSPVWGDTQYF